These T cell receptor beta chains were read from a single sample in a study of cytomegalovirus exposure and HLA in healthy donors. Using immunoSEQ multiplex PCR, the repertoire was profiled, and TCRdb retains in-frame clones only, with some absent. In total, the table holds 100,000 to 150,000 clones. The sample taken for sequencing was PBMCs. The receptors come from a woman aged 40 to 50 in good health and CMV-seropositive. Both conserved end residues are part of each CDR3. A D gene is named only where the DNA matches it firmly.

j_gene: TRBJ1-1
v_gene: TRBV21-1
d_gene: -
CDR3aa: CASSKGFRWEGTEAFF
CDR3nt: TGTGCCAGCAGCAAAGGGTTCAGATGGGAGGGGACTGAAGCTTTCTTT

j_gene: TRBJ1-5
v_gene: TRBV28
d_gene: -
CDR3aa: CASSLPGERQPQHF
CDR3nt: TGTGCCAGCAGTTTACCAGGGGAGCGTCAGCCCCAGCATTTT

j_gene: TRBJ2-7
v_gene: TRBV19
d_gene: -
CDR3aa: CASSLRGGNYEQYF
CDR3nt: TGTGCCAGTAGTCTGCGTGGAGGGAACTACGAGCAGTACTTC

j_gene: TRBJ1-1
v_gene: TRBV18
d_gene: -
CDR3aa: CASSPGGSQTEAFF
CDR3nt: TGTGCCAGCTCACCAGGAGGGAGTCAAACTGAAGCTTTCTTT

j_gene: TRBJ2-1
v_gene: TRBV10-2
d_gene: -
CDR3aa: CASSEGGVTYNEQFF
CDR3nt: TGCGCCAGCAGTGAAGGGGGAGTCACCTACAATGAGCAGTTCTTC

j_gene: TRBJ2-1
v_gene: TRBV6-5
d_gene: TRBD1
CDR3aa: CASSWEQGSAYNEQFF
CDR3nt: TGTGCCAGCAGTTGGGAACAGGGGTCAGCCTACAATGAGCAGTTCTTC

j_gene: TRBJ2-5
v_gene: TRBV2
d_gene: TRBD2
CDR3aa: CASSEALGGRARTQETQYF
CDR3nt: TGTGCCAGCAGTGAAGCGCTTGGCGGGAGGGCCAGAACTCAAGAGACCCAGTACTTC

j_gene: TRBJ2-2
v_gene: TRBV5-4
d_gene: -
CDR3aa: CASSLLNTGELFF
CDR3nt: TGTGCCAGCAGCCTATTAAACACCGGGGAGCTGTTTTTT

j_gene: TRBJ2-1
v_gene: TRBV5-1
d_gene: TRBD1
CDR3aa: CASSLGQGDEQFF
CDR3nt: TGCGCCAGCAGCTTGGGACAGGGGGATGAGCAGTTCTTC

j_gene: TRBJ2-5
v_gene: TRBV6-5
d_gene: -
CDR3aa: CASRRSEAQYF
CDR3nt: TGTGCCAGCAGACGGTCCGAGGCCCAGTACTTC

j_gene: TRBJ1-1
v_gene: TRBV5-1
d_gene: TRBD1
CDR3aa: CASSLLPQGGNTEAFF
CDR3nt: TGCGCCAGCAGCTTGTTACCCCAGGGGGGGAACACTGAAGCTTTCTTT

j_gene: TRBJ2-3
v_gene: TRBV18
d_gene: TRBD1
CDR3aa: CASSRLKGGPSTDTQYF
CDR3nt: TGTGCCAGCTCACGCTTGAAAGGGGGCCCCAGCACAGATACGCAGTATTTT

j_gene: TRBJ2-3
v_gene: TRBV7-6
d_gene: -
CDR3aa: CASSLAGGADTQYF
CDR3nt: TGTGCCAGCAGCTTAGCGGGAGGAGCAGATACGCAGTATTTT

j_gene: TRBJ2-5
v_gene: TRBV7-9
d_gene: TRBD2
CDR3aa: CASHPTSGTSETQYF
CDR3nt: TGTGCCAGCCACCCAACTAGCGGGACATCAGAGACCCAGTACTTC

j_gene: TRBJ1-4
v_gene: TRBV6-6
d_gene: TRBD1
CDR3aa: CASSYYGTVNEKLFF
CDR3nt: TGTGCCAGCAGTTACTACGGGACAGTTAATGAAAAACTGTTTTTT

j_gene: TRBJ2-5
v_gene: TRBV2
d_gene: -
CDR3aa: CASTRDKGGLETQYF
CDR3nt: TGTGCCAGCACCCGGGACAAGGGGGGGCTGGAGACCCAGTACTTC

j_gene: TRBJ2-7
v_gene: TRBV7-9
d_gene: -
CDR3aa: CASSRQRYEQYF
CDR3nt: TGTGCCAGCAGCAGACAGAGGTACGAGCAGTACTTC

j_gene: TRBJ2-7
v_gene: TRBV27
d_gene: TRBD2
CDR3aa: CASTPTKAGGYEQYF
CDR3nt: TGTGCCAGCACCCCCACAAAGGCGGGAGGGTACGAGCAGTACTTC

j_gene: TRBJ1-2
v_gene: TRBV28
d_gene: TRBD1
CDR3aa: CATLDRAHGYTF
CDR3nt: TGTGCCACCCTAGACAGGGCCCATGGCTACACCTTC

j_gene: TRBJ1-2
v_gene: TRBV4-1
d_gene: -
CDR3aa: CASSQDRGIYGYTF
CDR3nt: TGCGCCAGCAGCCAAGATAGGGGGATCTATGGCTACACCTTC

j_gene: TRBJ2-1
v_gene: TRBV6-4
d_gene: TRBD2
CDR3aa: CASSDSFGVAGDSNEQFF
CDR3nt: TGTGCCAGCAGTGACTCGTTTGGGGTAGCGGGAGATTCGAATGAGCAGTTCTTC

j_gene: TRBJ1-1
v_gene: TRBV10-2
d_gene: -
CDR3aa: CASRAGAVWEAFF
CDR3nt: TGCGCCAGCAGGGCGGGGGCAGTGTGGGAAGCTTTCTTT